The 14 T cell receptor beta chains below were found in one sample sequenced in a study of Ad26.COV2.S vaccination and SARS-CoV-2 variants. Data came from immunoSEQ multiplex PCR; TCRdb stores just in-frame clones and leaves some out. The sample carries some 480,000 clones, approximately 90% recorded once. Treatment defined: approximately 18 received Ad26.COV2.S at low or high dose, single or two shots; roughly five received placebo; per-sample allocation not given. Repertoires come from day 63 after the first vaccine or placebo injection. Source: peripheral blood, taken in a trial of Ad26.COV2.S vaccine versus placebo. These receptor sequences come from a person between 18 and 65 years old who received the Ad26.COV2.S COVID-19 vaccine or a placebo.

The chain links TRBV20-1 to TRBJ1-2; maybe TRBD1 (6 bases). The CDR3 is 15 amino acids. V was shortened by 3 bases and J by 0 bases, with 14 bases between the two germline ends. Germline loops: CDR1 DFQATT, CDR2 SNEGSKA (reference sequence). CDR3 nucleotides: TGCAGTGCTAGTTTGAGGGCAGGGGCTAACTATGGCTACACCTTC. It yields the protein CSASLRAGANYGYTF.

The chain has TRBV4-2 and TRBJ2-1; 8 bases match TRBD2. V lost 1 base to trimming and J lost 6 bases; unmatched junction nucleotides: 11. Germline V CDR1 and CDR2: LGHNA, YNFKEQ. The CDR3 runs 17 residues. For the CDR3, the DNA is TGTGCCAGCAGCCAAGTGACCGGCGGGAGGTTCGCCAATGAGCAGTTCTTC. It specifies CASSQVTGGRFANEQFF.

This clone showed up just once. This sequence joins TRBV7-2 and TRBJ2-5; 12 bases are a match to TRBD2. The CDR3 spans 13 residues. Trimming removed 8 bases from V and 5 bases from J; junction bases left unmatched: 3. Per the germline V gene, CDR1 is SGHTA and CDR2 is FQGNSA. CDR3 DNA: TGTGCCAGCGCCACTAGCGGGAGGGAGACCCAGTACTTC. Amino acid sequence: CASATSGRETQYF.

The V and J genes are TRBV2 and TRBJ2-7; 11 nucleotides match TRBD2. Per the germline V gene, CDR1 is SNHLY and CDR2 is FYNNEI. This CDR3 has 12 residues. V trimming: 9 bases; J trimming: 7 bases; junction bases outside the gene matches: 5. Here the CDR3 DNA reads TGTGCCAGTAAGCTAGCGGGAGGTGAGCAGTACTTC. This translates into CASKLAGGEQYF.

V gene TRBV30 combines with J gene TRBJ2-3; D remains unclear. V lost 1 base and J lost 7, with 6 bases in between. There are 11 residues in the CDR3. Germline CDR1 reads GTSNPN; CDR2 reads SVGIG (reference sequence). This CDR3 reads CAWSGINTQYF. CDR3 in DNA: TGTGCCTGGAGTGGCATAAATACGCAGTATTTT.

CDR3 protein: CASSLGLRIGAEAFF. The CDR3 DNA reads TGCGCCAGCAGCTTGGGTCTCCGCATAGGTGCTGAAGCTTTCTTT. J is TRBJ1-1 and V is TRBV5-1; D is unresolved. Germline CDR1 and CDR2: SGHRS and YFSETQ. The CDR3 has 15 amino acids. The germline V and J ends were trimmed by 0 bases and 6 bases, with 15 bases remaining between them. Variable domain in full (rest from reference TRBV5-1 and TRBJ1-1): KAGVTQTPRYLIKTRGQQVTLSCSPISGHRSVSWYQQTPGQGLQFLFEYFSETQRNKGNFPGRFSGRQFSNSRSEMNVSTLELGDSALYLCASSLGLRIGAEAFFGQGTRLTVV.

The CDR3 protein is CASSFGGPYEQYF. The DNA for the CDR3 is TGTGCCAGCAGCTTTGGCGGCCCCTACGAGCAGTACTTC. This chain connects TRBV7-3 to TRBJ2-7, with D hard to call. Deletions cut 3 bases from V and 2 bases from J, with 8 bases between. Germline assignment: CDR1 SGHTA and CDR2 FQGTGA. The CDR3 has 13 residues.

The CDR3 DNA reads as TGTGCCAGCAGCCCCGTAGCGGGAGTCATTCAAGAGACCCAGTACTTC. It specifies CASSPVAGVIQETQYF. The chain carries TRBV27 and TRBJ2-5, with 9 nucleotides matching TRBD2. Germline lookup yields CDR1 MNHEY and CDR2 SMNVEV (reference sequence). The ends lost 6 bases at V and 2 bases at J; junction bases unmatched: 10. This CDR3 region has 16 residues.

This chain uses TRBV28 with TRBJ1-1; the D gene is possibly TRBD1 (6 bases). Germline CDR1 is MDHEN and CDR2 is SYDVKM. V lost 3 bases and J lost 6, with 11 bases in between. The CDR3 has 13 residues. CDR3 sequence reads: CASSFRGAAEAFF. The CDR3 nucleotides are TGTGCCAGCAGTTTCCGGGGGGCTGCTGAAGCTTTCTTT.

A few counts support this clone. The genes are TRBV7-2 and TRBJ1-5; a possible D gene is TRBD1 (5 bases). From germline, CDR1 is SGHTA and CDR2 FQGNSA. V lost 5 bases and J 6 bases, leaving 11 bases between the germline ends. The CDR3 is 13 residues long. CDR3 in amino acids: CASSLLTAQPQHF. For the CDR3, the DNA is TGTGCCAGCAGCCTCCTGACAGCTCAGCCCCAGCATTTT. The variable domain in full, completed from reference TRBV7-2 and TRBJ1-5, reads GAGVSQSPSNKVTEKGKDVELRCDPISGHTALYWYRQSLGQGLEFLIYFQGNSAPDKSGLPSDRFSAERTGGSVSTLTIQRTQQEDSAVYLCASSLLTAQPQHFGDGTRLSIL.

V gene TRBV27 combines with J gene TRBJ1-5; TRBD1 might be the D (6 bases). There are 16 residues in the CDR3. V was clipped by 5 bases and J by 3 bases, with 17 bases between them. Germline CDR1 MNHEY, CDR2 SMNVEV (reference sequence). CDR3 bases: TGTGCCAGCAGTCCCTTGGGGGGGCAGAACAATCAGCCCCAGCATTTT. It is translated as CASSPLGGQNNQPQHF.

The chain combines TRBV7-2 with TRBJ1-4, with D possibly matching TRBD1 (5 bases). V shed 4 bases and J shed 1 base, with 10 bases lying between them. The CDR3 loop spans 15 amino acids. In germline, CDR1 is SGHTA, CDR2 FQGNSA. The CDR3 sequence is CASSSNGGTNEKLFF. The CDR3, as DNA: TGTGCCAGCAGCTCTAACGGGGGAACTAATGAAAAACTGTTTTTT. The whole variable domain, remainder taken from reference TRBV7-2 and TRBJ1-4, is GAGVSQSPSNKVTEKGKDVELRCDPISGHTALYWYRQSLGQGLEFLIYFQGNSAPDKSGLPSDRFSAERTGGSVSTLTIQRTQQEDSAVYLCASSSNGGTNEKLFFGSGTQLSVL.

This clone occurred many times. The rearrangement uses TRBV6-2 or TRBV6-3 and TRBJ2-1; 7 bases agree with TRBD2. CDR3 length: 15 amino acids. Losses at the gene ends were 5 bases for V and 5 bases for J; bases not matched to a gene: 9. Germline assignment: CDR1 MNHEY and CDR2 SVGEGT. CDR3 sequence (DNA): TGTGCCAGCAGTCCCCTTGGGGGGAGGGACAATGAGCAGTTCTTC. Amino acid sequence: CASSPLGGRDNEQFF.

V and J are TRBV9 and TRBJ2-1, with 10 bases identical to TRBD1. The CDR3 contains 16 residues. In germline, CDR1 is SGDLS, CDR2 YYNGEE. V shed 6 bases and J 4 bases; nucleotides not matched to a gene: 10. CDR3 sequence: CASTLLPGQGYNEQFF. The CDR3 DNA follows: TGTGCCAGCACCCTACTGCCGGGACAGGGGTACAATGAGCAGTTCTTC.